This T cell receptor beta chain was identified during a study of blood T cell repertoires in COVID-19. Across the whole study: Acute-phase and convalescent COVID-19 samples originated in the United States, Italy and Spain. T cells, B-cell-depleted T cells, or PBMCs provided the cDNA or gDNA that served as material.

In the source study's methods: Nucleated cell number was recorded as an estimate derived from reference gene primer amplification. TCRdb's table, derived via immunoSEQ multiplex PCR, lists solely in-frame clones and lacks some. V and J calls and clone size are copied from that table; D and trimming were computed from the DNA. The sample contains roughly 200,000 clones, about 85% of which appear only once. The V gene's germline CDR1 is SEHNR and CDR2 FQNEAQ (reference sequence). J was trimmed by 7 bases and V by 1 base; bases with no gene match: 2. There are 15 residues in the CDR3. This chain links TRBV7-9 with TRBJ1-6; 9 bases match TRBD1. The clonotype comes from an older woman with acute or convalescent COVID-19. The specimen was peripheral blood. CDR3 residues: CASSLDGTGNSPLHF. In nucleotides, the CDR3 is TGTGCCAGCAGCTTAGACGGGACAGGGAATTCACCCCTCCACTTT.